This T cell receptor beta chain was documented in a study of cytomegalovirus exposure and HLA in healthy donors. Study-level results: The study flagged roughly 160 TCR beta chains as cytomegalovirus-associated.

The study ran its PCR with 60 Vbeta and 13 Jbeta primers. The data were produced by immunoSEQ multiplex PCR, yet TCRdb's version contains in-frame clones alone and is incomplete. The data contain 100,000 or so clones, around 15% of them singletons. With regard to this clone: Its antigen remains unknown.

With 6 bases clipped from V and 2 bases from J, the junction kept 11 bases outside the gene matches. CDR1 and CDR2 (germline): SNHLY, FYNNEI. The CDR3 totals 16 residues. Sequencing was carried out using PBMCs. The receptor's source is a female donor in good health and CMV-seronegative. The rearrangement uses TRBV2 and TRBJ2-3, with 7 bases aligning to TRBD2. CDR3 region: CASRGDYPRHTDTQYF. Here the CDR3 DNA reads TGTGCCAGCAGGGGGGACTACCCACGTCACACAGATACGCAGTATTTT.